This T cell receptor (beta chain) was profiled in a study of monozygotic twins with cystic fibrosis. On the study more broadly: With roughly 16 PCR cycles, barcoded libraries came from roughly 3 micrograms of fragmented DNA.

CDR3 size: 16 residues. Germline lookup yields CDR1 MNHNY and CDR2 SVGAGI (reference sequence). V shed 5 bases and J 4 bases; nucleotides not matched to a gene: 10. The assay was immunoSEQ multiplex PCR, and TCRdb's table has in-frame clones only and misses some. The repertoire holds 7,100 or so clones, with around 94% as singletons. This clone has only one observation. Sequencing was performed on blood. This sequence joins TRBV6-6 and TRBJ1-1; 10 nucleotides match TRBD1. The TCR sequence derives from a boy between 2 and 10 years old with cystic fibrosis. In DNA form, the CDR3 reads TGTGCCAGCAGTAACCCGACGTGGGACAGGGGCACTGAAGCTTTCTTT. Translation gives CASSNPTWDRGTEAFF.